This T cell receptor beta chain was recovered during a study of CD8 T cells in Susac syndrome. The CDR3 has 15 residues. Germline V gene data show CDR1 as MGHRA and CDR2 as YSYEKL. V dropped 4 bases and J dropped 7 bases, with 19 bases sitting between them. With random hexamers, 0.5 to 1 ug RNA was reverse transcribed. TCR beta CDR3 was amplified by immunoSEQ multiplex PCR. This amplification extended across 54 Vbeta and 13 Jbeta segments. In TCRdb, the immunoSEQ multiplex PCR reads were re-called with MiXCR into one record per CDR3 protein. Of approximately 300,000 distinct CDR3 sequences listed, 89% are singletons. TCR beta sequencing covered blood CD8+ and CD4+ T cells. The multiple sclerosis controls consisted of treatment-naive patients with relapsing-remitting disease, either stable or active. The authors negatively isolated CD8+ and CD4+ T cells and FACS-enriched TEMRA cells.

This clonotype was obtained from a human donor with multiple sclerosis. The chain uses TRBV4-1 and TRBJ1-1, with D maybe TRBD1 (5 bases). Sequenced material: CD8+ T cells from PBMCs. CDR3 nucleotides: TGCGCCAGCAGCCCCTGGCTAGGGAACGGGGGTGAAGCTTTCTTT. It codes for CASSPWLGNGGEAFF.